This entry lists 28 T cell receptor beta chains sequenced from one sample in a study of T cells after yellow fever vaccination. TCRdb recomputed calls from the 5' RACE reads with MiXCR, one row per CDR3 protein. The data show over 150,000 distinct CDR3 sequences, with 6.5% to 8.5% seen just once and about 2.5% held by the top ten. The sequencing used CD4+ T cells sorted from PBMCs, collected more than 4 days after the first yellow fever vaccination. All receptors derive from a man between 18 and 35 years old who received the YFV17D yellow fever vaccine.

This clonotype was counted many times. CDR3 sequence (DNA): TGTGCCAGCACCCCGGGACAGGGTTTTGAGACCCAGTACTTC. Translation: CASTPGQGFETQYF. The J gene is TRBJ2-5, the V gene TRBV7-2, with 9 bases identical to TRBD1. Germline assignment: CDR1 SGHTA and CDR2 FQGNSA. CDR3 length equals 14 residues. The ends lost 7 bases at V and 5 bases at J; junction bases unmatched: 8.

This clonotype occurred many times. This rearrangement joins TRBV7-2 to TRBJ1-5, with D maybe TRBD1 (6 bases). The germline V and J ends were trimmed by 0 bases and 2 bases, with 8 bases remaining between them. Per germline, CDR1 SGHTA and CDR2 FQGNSA. The CDR3 length is 15 residues. The CDR3 bases are TGTGCCAGCAGCTTAGCGCCAGGGGGCAATCAGCCCCAGCATTTT. Translated: CASSLAPGGNQPQHF.

This clonotype was seen at least ten times. The genes are TRBV5-1 and TRBJ2-5; TRBD2 matches 10 bases. The CDR3 extends over 15 amino acids. V lost 2 bases to trimming and J lost 2 bases; unmatched junction nucleotides: 3. In germline, CDR1 is SGHRS, CDR2 YFSETQ. The CDR3 is CASSFGLAEQETQYF. CDR3 nucleotide sequence: TGCGCCAGCAGCTTCGGACTAGCGGAACAAGAGACCCAGTACTTC.

The rearrangement joins TRBV2 to TRBJ2-2; 13 bases are shared with TRBD2. Trimming took 7 bases from V and 7 from J; bases not matched to a gene: 6. The CDR3 has 15 residues. Germline assignment: CDR1 SNHLY and CDR2 FYNNEI. The DNA for the CDR3 is TGTGCCAGCACAGGGACTAGCGGGGTCCGCGGGGAGCTGTTTTTT. Protein product: CASTGTSGVRGELFF.

Note on this clonotype: A read error is possible here, since a much larger clone lies one base away. V is TRBV5-1 and J is TRBJ2-2; D is tentatively TRBD1 or TRBD2 (5 bases each). V lost 5 bases and J lost 1, with 12 bases in between. The CDR3 contains 15 residues. From germline, CDR1 is SGHRS and CDR2 YFSETQ. Here the CDR3 reads CASRRDPRNTGELFF. CDR3 DNA sequence: TGCGCCAGCAGGAGGGACCCGAGGAACACCGGGGAGCTGTTTTTT.

This clonotype was recorded many times. V and J are TRBV7-9 and TRBJ2-7, with D unclear. Germline-derived CDR1 and CDR2 are SEHNR and FQNEAQ (reference sequence). The ends were cut back, 1 base at V and 3 bases at J, with 7 bases in the middle. There are 13 residues in the CDR3. The CDR3 sequence is CASSLDLGYEQYF. CDR3 DNA sequence: TGTGCCAGCAGCTTAGATCTGGGCTACGAGCAGTACTTC.

This clonotype was seen repeatedly, ten times or more. The chain carries TRBV5-1 and TRBJ1-6; 9 bases agree with TRBD1. The length of the CDR3 is 13 residues. The V and J ends lost 4 bases and 9 bases, in that order; junction bases with no gene match: 2. Germline-derived CDR1 and CDR2 are SGHRS and YFSETQ. CDR3 DNA: TGCGCCAGCAGCGAGGACAGGGGTTCACCCCTCCACTTT. Its protein product is CASSEDRGSPLHF.

The chain carries TRBV9 and TRBJ2-7; 8 positions agree with TRBD2. Germline CDR1 SGDLS, CDR2 YYNGEE. The CDR3 sequence is 13 residues long. V dropped 1 base and J dropped 6; count of bases not matched to a gene: 3. The DNA for the CDR3 is TGTGCCAGCAGCGTATACACTAGCGGCGAGCAGTACTTC. It encodes CASSVYTSGEQYF.

The sample holds many counts of this clonotype. The chain is built from TRBV5-1 and TRBJ1-5; 7 nucleotides agree with TRBD1. The V gene's germline CDR1 is SGHRS and CDR2 YFSETQ. The CDR3 covers 16 residues. The V segment lost 1 base and the J segment 2 bases; nucleotides outside the gene matches: 6. In DNA form, the CDR3 reads TGCGCCAGCAGCTTGACAGGGGAGGAAGGCAATCAGCCCCAGCATTTT. It encodes CASSLTGEEGNQPQHF.

As DNA, the CDR3 is TGTGCCAGCAGTTACGCAGTCCAGGATGGCTACACCTTC. Protein sequence: CASSYAVQDGYTF. The V gene is TRBV6-6, the J gene TRBJ1-2; D not resolved. Trimming took off 2 bases at V and 6 bases at J, with 10 bases between the two ends. The length of the CDR3 is 13 residues. CDR1 is MNHNY and CDR2 is SVGAGI in the germline V gene (reference sequence).

This clonotype was seen many times. The rearrangement joins TRBV11-2 to TRBJ2-7, with D tentatively TRBD1 or TRBD2 (5 bases each). The germline CDR1 and CDR2 sequences are SGHAT and FQNNGV. Deletions cut 2 bases from V and 2 bases from J, with 10 bases between. The CDR3 sequence is 14 residues long. The CDR3 spells CASSLTQGPYEQYF. The CDR3 region has the DNA TGTGCCAGCAGCTTAACTCAGGGACCCTACGAGCAGTACTTC.

The sample holds a few counts of this clonotype. The V and J genes are TRBV3-1 and TRBJ1-3; D is unclear. Germline loops: CDR1 LGHDT, CDR2 YNNKEL (reference sequence). The CDR3 runs 13 residues. Trimming took off 1 base at V and 3 bases at J, with 4 bases between the two ends. The CDR3 DNA is TGTGCCAGCAGCCAAGTGGTTGGAAACACCATATATTTT. Translating gives CASSQVVGNTIYF. Combining the CDR3 with reference TRBV3-1 and TRBJ1-3 gives the whole variable domain DTAVSQTPKYLVTQMGNDKSIKCEQNLGHDTMYWYKQDSKKFLKIMFSYNNKELIINETVPNRFSPKSPDKAHLNLHINSLELGDSAVYFCASSQVVGNTIYFGEGSWLTVV.

This clonotype was detected many times. The chain couples TRBV24-1 to TRBJ2-5; tentatively, D is TRBD1 (6 bases). CDR1 and CDR2 (germline): KGHDR, SFDVKD. This CDR3 comprises 14 residues. V was trimmed by 3 bases and J by 3 bases, leaving 10 bases between them. CDR3 nucleotide sequence: TGTGCCACCAGTGATCCCCGGACAGAAGAGACCCAGTACTTC. It specifies CATSDPRTEETQYF.

This clonotype was detected ten times or more. The chain carries TRBV12-3 or TRBV12-4 and TRBJ2-7; 13 bases match TRBD2. The CDR3 is 16 amino acids. J was trimmed by 3 bases and V by 2 bases; bases with no gene match: 4. CDR3 amino acids: CASSLPGLAGFYEQYF. CDR3 bases: TGTGCCAGCAGTTTACCGGGACTAGCGGGGTTCTACGAGCAGTACTTC.

The sample holds many counts of this clonotype. The chain carries TRBV20-1 and TRBJ2-3, with 9 bases matching TRBD2. CDR3 size: 16 residues. Trimming cost V 0 bases and J 6 bases; bases outside gene matches: 10. The germline V gene has CDR1 DFQATT and CDR2 SNEGSKA (reference sequence). CDR3 in amino acids: CSARDTGGGGADTQYF. The CDR3, as DNA: TGCAGTGCTAGAGATACGGGAGGCGGGGGGGCCGATACGCAGTATTTT.

This clonotype has a handful of counts. The chain links TRBV5-1 to TRBJ2-1, with 10 bases matching TRBD1. The germline V gene has CDR1 SGHRS and CDR2 YFSETQ. This CDR3 has 16 amino acids. Trimming took 4 bases from V and 4 from J; bases not matched to a gene: 8. CDR3 sequence: CASSPGDRGLYNEQFF. CDR3 nucleotide sequence: TGCGCCAGCAGCCCCGGGGACAGGGGACTATACAATGAGCAGTTCTTC.

There are many counts of this clonotype. The chain recombines TRBV6-1 with TRBJ2-7; D possibly uses TRBD1 or TRBD2 (7 bases each). Germline values: CDR1 MNHNS, CDR2 SASEGT. The CDR3 contains 15 residues. V was clipped by 4 bases and J by 6 bases, with 19 bases between them. The CDR3, as DNA: TGTGCCAGCAGTGCCTGGGACAGTGGGGGGGGCGAGCAGTACGTC. It yields the protein CASSAWDSGGGEQYV.

V is TRBV11-1 and J is TRBJ2-7, with D maybe TRBD1 (5 bases). With 5 bases removed from V and 0 bases from J, the gap between germline ends came to 17 bases. In germline, CDR1 is SGHAT, CDR2 FQDESV (reference sequence). CDR3 length: 16 amino acids. The CDR3 nucleotides read TGTGCCAGCAGCCTTTCCCCAGGGCTTACCTCCTACGAGCAGTACTTC. Protein sequence: CASSLSPGLTSYEQYF.

This clonotype appeared many times. This rearrangement joins TRBV7-2 to TRBJ1-1; TRBD1 might be the D (5 bases). The CDR3 has 15 residues. CDR1 is SGHTA, CDR2 FQGNSA, per germline. Trimming cost V 0 bases and J 0 bases, with 8 bases left between them. The CDR3 DNA is TGTGCCAGCAGCTTAGCTGCAGGGTTGAACACTGAAGCTTTCTTT. Its translation: CASSLAAGLNTEAFF.

In this sample, this clonotype turned up many times. V is TRBV23-1 and J is TRBJ1-5; the D is unclear. TRBV23-1 is designated an ORF whose function remains uncertain. The V gene lost 3 bases and the J gene lost 14 bases, with 17 bases spanning the gap. The CDR3 contains 13 residues. The CDR3 DNA is TGCGCCAGCAGTCATTCTCCGGGTACTCGGGAGCATTTT. The encoded protein is CASSHSPGTREHF.

This clonotype was seen only a few times. The chain is built from TRBV7-9 and TRBJ2-5, with unresolved D. Germline V CDR1 and CDR2: SEHNR, FQNEAQ (reference sequence). The V end was cut by 5 bases, the J end by 2 bases, with 15 bases between. This CDR3 contains 15 residues. CDR3 nucleotide sequence: TGTGCCAGCAGCCTTAGGCAGACCTTACAAGAGACCCAGTACTTC. This translates into CASSLRQTLQETQYF.

Ten or more counts support this clonotype. V and J are TRBV4-2 and TRBJ1-1; D might be TRBD1 (6 bases). CDR3 length equals 11 residues. Trimming pared 0 bases from V and 11 bases from J, leaving 7 bases between. Germline V gives CDR1 LGHNA, CDR2 YNFKEQ. The CDR3 bases are TGTGCCAGCAGCCAAGAAGGGGGTGCTTTCTTT. Protein: CASSQEGGAFF.

This clonotype has at least ten counts. The CDR3 DNA follows: TGTGCCAGCAGTTACTCCGGAGGGTGGGGAGAGACCCAGTACTTC. Protein product: CASSYSGGWGETQYF. The chain couples TRBV6-5 to TRBJ2-5; maybe TRBD2 (6 bases). V was clipped by 0 bases and J by 4 bases, with 12 bases between them. The CDR3 runs 15 residues. The germline CDR1 and CDR2 sequences are MNHEY and SVGAGI.

This clonotype has only a few counts. This sequence joins TRBV7-2 and TRBJ1-2, with D maybe TRBD1 (6 bases). Trimming pared 4 bases from V and 5 bases from J, leaving 14 bases between. Germline V gene data show CDR1 as SGHTA and CDR2 as FQGNSA. The CDR3 covers 14 residues. DNA for the CDR3: TGTGCCAGCAGCTGGCACAGGGCACGGTATGGCTACACCTTC. Translated, it gives CASSWHRARYGYTF. Full variable domain (remainder filled in from reference TRBV7-2 and TRBJ1-2): GAGVSQSPSNKVTEKGKDVELRCDPISGHTALYWYRQSLGQGLEFLIYFQGNSAPDKSGLPSDRFSAERTGGSVSTLTIQRTQQEDSAVYLCASSWHRARYGYTFGSGTRLTVV.

This clonotype was detected many times. This chain joins TRBV20-1 and TRBJ1-2; the D gene is possibly TRBD1 (5 bases). This CDR3 region has 13 residues. V was pared by 3 bases and J by 3 bases, with 11 bases between. Germline CDR1 reads DFQATT; CDR2 reads SNEGSKA (reference sequence). CDR3 in DNA: TGCAGTGCTAGTCAGGGTGAAGACTATGGCTACACCTTC. Translated, it gives CSASQGEDYGYTF.

This clonotype was seen more than once but under ten times. The rearrangement links TRBV7-8 to TRBJ1-2, with 7 bases lining up with TRBD1. The junction had 8 bases not matched to a gene; V was cut back by 5 bases and J by 5 bases. CDR1 SGHVS and CDR2 FQNEAQ come from the germline V gene. There are 14 residues in the CDR3. Here the CDR3 reads CASSPETGIYGYTF. Written as DNA, the CDR3 is TGTGCCAGCAGCCCTGAGACAGGGATTTATGGCTACACCTTC.

This clonotype was detected only a few times. The V and J genes are TRBV7-2 and TRBJ2-6; D tentatively fits TRBD1 or TRBD2 (6 bases each). Trimming removed 5 bases from V and 2 bases from J, with 13 bases in between. The CDR3 is 16 amino acids. The germline V gene has CDR1 SGHTA and CDR2 FQGNSA. The DNA of the CDR3 is TGTGCCAGCAGCCCCTATGGGGGGCCTGGGGCCAACGTCCTGACTTTC. Protein sequence: CASSPYGGPGANVLTF.

There are many counts of this clonotype. The rearrangement uses TRBV6-1 and TRBJ2-5; 14 bases are shared with TRBD2. The CDR3 length is 16 residues. J was trimmed by 2 bases and V by 5 bases; bases with no gene match: 4. Germline values: CDR1 MNHNS, CDR2 SASEGT. This CDR3 is CASSRLAGGPQETQYF. The CDR3 DNA follows: TGTGCCAGCAGTCGACTAGCGGGGGGGCCTCAAGAGACCCAGTACTTC.